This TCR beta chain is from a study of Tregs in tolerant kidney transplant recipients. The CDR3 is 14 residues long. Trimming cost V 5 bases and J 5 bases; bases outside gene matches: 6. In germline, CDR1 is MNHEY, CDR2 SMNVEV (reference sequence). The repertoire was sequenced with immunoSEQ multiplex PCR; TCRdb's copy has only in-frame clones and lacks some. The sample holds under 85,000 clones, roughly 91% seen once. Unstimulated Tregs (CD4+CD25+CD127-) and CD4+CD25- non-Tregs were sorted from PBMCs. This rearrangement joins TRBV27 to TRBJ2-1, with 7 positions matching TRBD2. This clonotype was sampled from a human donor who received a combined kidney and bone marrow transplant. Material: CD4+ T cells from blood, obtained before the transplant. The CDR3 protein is CASSLAGANNEQFF. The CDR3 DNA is TGTGCCAGCAGTCTGGCGGGAGCTAACAATGAGCAGTTCTTC.